The 5 T cell receptor beta chains reported below all come from one sample, sequenced in a study of blood T cell repertoires in COVID-19. The data were produced by immunoSEQ multiplex PCR, yet TCRdb's version contains in-frame clones alone and is incomplete. The table lists 150,000 or so clones, roughly 85% of them singletons. The source material was peripheral blood. Receptors originate from a woman aged 50 to 60 with COVID-19, enrolled during active disease.

V gene TRBV11-1 combines with J gene TRBJ2-7; 11 bases line up with TRBD2. J was trimmed by 3 bases and V by 5 bases; bases with no gene match: 6. The CDR3 has 15 amino acids. Per the germline V gene, CDR1 is SGHAT and CDR2 is FQDESV (reference sequence). Written as DNA, the CDR3 is TGTGCCAGCAGCCAAGGGACTAGCGGATACTACGAGCAGTACTTC. Translated, it gives CASSQGTSGYYEQYF. Full variable domain (outside the CDR3, taken from reference TRBV11-1 and TRBJ2-7): EAEVAQSPRYKITEKSQAVAFWCDPISGHATLYWYRQILGQGPELLVQFQDESVVDDSQLPKDRFSAERLKGVDSTLKIQPAELGDSAMYLCASSQGTSGYYEQYFGPGTRLTVT.

The gene calls are TRBV12-3 or TRBV12-4 and TRBJ2-7; no firm D call. The CDR3 totals 12 residues. V was cut by 5 bases and J by 2 bases, with 7 bases left in between. The CDR3 DNA reads as TGTGCCAGCAGTCCTGGCCCCTACGAGCAGTACTTC. It is translated as CASSPGPYEQYF.

The chain uses TRBV7-2 and TRBJ2-2; a possible D gene is TRBD1 (5 bases). With 3 bases removed from V and 4 bases from J, the gap between germline ends came to 9 bases. CDR1 and CDR2 (germline): SGHTA, FQGNSA. This CDR3 has 14 amino acids. The chain's CDR3 is CASSFDRTTGELFF. The CDR3 DNA is TGTGCCAGCAGCTTCGACAGAACCACCGGGGAGCTGTTTTTT.

This chain uses TRBV3-1 (or the pseudogene TRBV3-2) with TRBJ1-1, with D perhaps matching TRBD1 (6 bases). V gave up 5 bases and J gave up 3 bases, with 25 bases separating them. The CDR3 runs to 18 residues. From germline, CDR1 is LGHDT and CDR2 YNNKEL (reference sequence). The CDR3 protein is CASSEFISRGAGDTEAFF. The CDR3 nucleotides are TGTGCCAGCAGCGAATTTATAAGCCGGGGGGCTGGCGACACTGAAGCTTTCTTT.

This chain links TRBV13 with TRBJ2-7; D unresolved. V lost 0 bases, J lost 5 bases, and 5 bases lay in between. The CDR3 has 12 amino acids. Looked up from germline, CDR1 is PRHDT and CDR2 is FYEKMQ (reference sequence). CDR3 in amino acids: CASSLGSDEQYF. The CDR3 coding sequence is TGTGCCAGCAGCTTAGGGAGCGACGAGCAGTACTTC.